A single sample gave rise to the 9 T cell receptor beta chains below, sequenced in a study of T cells in Graves' hyperthyroidism and ophthalmopathy. RNA transcripts yielded amplified TCR beta CDR3 regions. RT-PCR in the first round (using the HTBI primer set) targeted the TCR CDR3. MiXCR was run by TCRdb on the multiplex PCR reads, yielding one entry per CDR3 protein. Here the sample spans 350,000 to 400,000 distinct CDR3 sequences, around 13% being singletons. Sequencing was carried out using blood. The receptors stem from a woman in her fifties or sixties with Graves' hyperthyroidism.

The V gene is TRBV19, the J gene TRBJ2-2, with 7 positions matching TRBD2. Germline CDR1 LNHDA, CDR2 SQIVND (reference sequence). The V segment lost 6 bases and the J segment 5 bases; nucleotides outside the gene matches: 6. This CDR3 comprises 14 residues. The CDR3 sequence: CASRLQGGTGELFF. The CDR3 DNA reads as TGTGCCAGTAGGCTCCAGGGAGGGACCGGGGAGCTGTTTTTT.

In this sample, this clonotype turned up many times. In DNA, the CDR3 is TGCAGTGCTAGAGTCGTGACCCACGGCGAGCAGTACTTC. Its protein product is CSARVVTHGEQYF. This chain uses TRBV20-1 with TRBJ2-7; unclear D gene. Between the trimmed V and J ends, which lost 1 base and 6 bases, there was a span of 13 bases. The germline V gene has CDR1 DFQATT and CDR2 SNEGSKA (reference sequence). The CDR3 is 13 residues long.

V usage is TRBV12-3 or TRBV12-4 and J usage is TRBJ2-7; 10 bases match TRBD2. The J segment lost 0 bases and the V segment lost 3 bases, leaving 5 bases of the junction unmatched. The CDR3 has 16 amino acids. The CDR3, as DNA: TGTGCCAGCAGTTTTGGGGGACTAGCGTCCTCCTACGAGCAGTACTTC. It codes for CASSFGGLASSYEQYF.

This clonotype has ten or more counts. The chain is built from TRBV27 and TRBJ2-7; 10 bases line up with TRBD1. The CDR3 runs to 14 residues. CDR1 MNHEY and CDR2 SMNVEV come from the germline V gene (reference sequence). V was pared by 6 bases and J by 5 bases, with 7 bases of the junction left unmatched. The CDR3 loop is CASSRGGQGNEQYF. The CDR3 DNA reads TGTGCCAGCAGCCGAGGGGGACAGGGGAACGAGCAGTACTTC.

This clonotype was counted many times. The genes are TRBV19 and TRBJ2-7; 11 bases are shared with TRBD2. This CDR3 comprises 13 residues. V was clipped by 6 bases and J by 6 bases; unmatched bases: 4. Germline V gene lookup returns CDR1 LNHDA and CDR2 SQIVND (reference sequence). The CDR3 coding sequence is TGTGCCAGTAGCACCGGGACTAGCGGCGAGCAGTACTTC. Amino acid sequence: CASSTGTSGEQYF.

At least ten counts were recorded for this clonotype. The chain uses TRBV7-3 and TRBJ2-1; 7 bases agree with TRBD1. From germline, CDR1 is SGHTA and CDR2 FQGTGA. The CDR3 covers 14 residues. With 0 bases clipped from V and 5 bases from J, the junction kept 1 base outside the gene matches. The CDR3 spells CASSLTGTDNEQFF. The CDR3 DNA reads as TGTGCCAGCAGCTTAACCGGGACAGACAATGAGCAGTTCTTC.

This clonotype came up many times. The V and J genes are TRBV20-1 and TRBJ2-7; tentative D call: TRBD2 (5 bases). Germline lookup yields CDR1 DFQATT and CDR2 SNEGSKA (reference sequence). The CDR3 totals 14 residues. V gave up 4 bases and J gave up 0 bases, with 13 bases separating them. DNA for the CDR3: TGCAGTGCTAAAGGGCTAGACTACTCCTACGAGCAGTACTTC. Amino acids: CSAKGLDYSYEQYF.

This rearrangement joins TRBV19 to TRBJ2-2; D not certain. V was shortened by 6 bases and J by 0 bases, with 8 bases between the two germline ends. The germline V gene encodes CDR1 LNHDA and CDR2 SQIVND (reference sequence). The length of the CDR3 is 14 residues. Here the CDR3 reads CASRLIANTGELFF. The CDR3 region has the DNA TGTGCCAGTAGACTTATCGCGAACACCGGGGAGCTGTTTTTT.

In this sample, this clonotype turned up a few times. The V gene is TRBV27, the J gene TRBJ2-7, with D perhaps assigned TRBD1 or TRBD2 (5 bases each). The germline V gene has CDR1 MNHEY and CDR2 SMNVEV (reference sequence). The CDR3 has 14 amino acids. V lost 5 bases, J lost 0 bases, and 11 bases lay in between. This chain's CDR3 is CASSPKRGSYEQYF. The CDR3 DNA reads as TGTGCCAGCAGTCCTAAGAGGGGCTCCTACGAGCAGTACTTC.